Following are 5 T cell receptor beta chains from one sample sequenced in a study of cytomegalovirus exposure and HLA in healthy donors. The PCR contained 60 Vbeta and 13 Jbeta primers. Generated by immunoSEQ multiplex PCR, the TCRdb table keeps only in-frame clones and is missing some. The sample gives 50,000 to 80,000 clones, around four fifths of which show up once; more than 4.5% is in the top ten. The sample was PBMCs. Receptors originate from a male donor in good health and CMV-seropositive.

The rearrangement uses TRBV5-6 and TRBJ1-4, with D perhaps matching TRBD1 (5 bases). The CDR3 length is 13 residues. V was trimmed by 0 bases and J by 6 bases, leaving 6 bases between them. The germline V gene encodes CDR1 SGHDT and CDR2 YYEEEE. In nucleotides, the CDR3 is TGTGCCAGCAGCTTGGCAGGGCATGAAAAACTGTTTTTT. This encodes CASSLAGHEKLFF.

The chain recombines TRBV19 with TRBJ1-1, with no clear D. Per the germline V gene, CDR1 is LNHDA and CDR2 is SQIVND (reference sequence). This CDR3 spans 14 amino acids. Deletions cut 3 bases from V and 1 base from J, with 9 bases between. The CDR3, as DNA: TGTGCCAGTAGTATCAATCCAGGGAACACTGAAGCTTTCTTT. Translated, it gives CASSINPGNTEAFF.

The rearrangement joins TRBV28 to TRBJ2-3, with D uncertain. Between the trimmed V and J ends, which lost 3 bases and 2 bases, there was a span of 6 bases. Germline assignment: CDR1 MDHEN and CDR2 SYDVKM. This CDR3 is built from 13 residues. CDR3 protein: CASSFRFTDTQYF. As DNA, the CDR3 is TGTGCCAGCAGTTTCAGGTTCACAGATACGCAGTATTTT.

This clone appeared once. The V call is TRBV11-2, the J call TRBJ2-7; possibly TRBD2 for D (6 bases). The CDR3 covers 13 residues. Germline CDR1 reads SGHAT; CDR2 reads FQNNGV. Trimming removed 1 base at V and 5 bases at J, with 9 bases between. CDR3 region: CASSLAGDHEQYF. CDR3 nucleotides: TGTGCCAGCAGCTTAGCGGGAGACCACGAGCAGTACTTC.

The CDR3 loop reads CASSPLPGGGHTEAFF. In DNA form, the CDR3 reads TGTGCCAGCTCACCCCTACCAGGGGGTGGGCACACTGAAGCTTTCTTT. The chain links TRBV18 to TRBJ1-1; 7 positions match TRBD1. This CDR3 has 16 residues. With 3 bases clipped from V and 3 bases from J, the junction kept 10 bases outside the gene matches. Germline V gene lookup returns CDR1 KGHSH and CDR2 LQKENI.